This T cell receptor (beta chain) was documented in a study of blood T cell repertoires in COVID-19. Per the germline V gene, CDR1 is SEHNR and CDR2 is FQNEAQ (reference sequence). The CDR3 is made up of 14 amino acids. The germline V and J ends were trimmed by 5 bases and 7 bases, with 14 bases remaining between them. Using immunoSEQ multiplex PCR, the repertoire was profiled, and TCRdb retains in-frame clones only, with some absent. The data hold fewer than 450,000 clones, with roughly 86% observed a single time. The cohort comprised adults aged 18 to 89 years residing in 20 to 25 US areas. Self-reported history from a screening survey and questionnaire set each donor's cohort.

The J gene is TRBJ1-4, the V gene TRBV7-9; D is ambiguous. The receptor was isolated from a woman in her thirties or forties with acute COVID-19. Sequencing was carried out using PBMCs or T cells enriched from blood (not recorded which). The CDR3 sequence is CASSEGGEAEKLFF. CDR3 nucleotide sequence: TGTGCCAGCAGCGAAGGCGGAGAAGCTGAAAAACTGTTTTTT.